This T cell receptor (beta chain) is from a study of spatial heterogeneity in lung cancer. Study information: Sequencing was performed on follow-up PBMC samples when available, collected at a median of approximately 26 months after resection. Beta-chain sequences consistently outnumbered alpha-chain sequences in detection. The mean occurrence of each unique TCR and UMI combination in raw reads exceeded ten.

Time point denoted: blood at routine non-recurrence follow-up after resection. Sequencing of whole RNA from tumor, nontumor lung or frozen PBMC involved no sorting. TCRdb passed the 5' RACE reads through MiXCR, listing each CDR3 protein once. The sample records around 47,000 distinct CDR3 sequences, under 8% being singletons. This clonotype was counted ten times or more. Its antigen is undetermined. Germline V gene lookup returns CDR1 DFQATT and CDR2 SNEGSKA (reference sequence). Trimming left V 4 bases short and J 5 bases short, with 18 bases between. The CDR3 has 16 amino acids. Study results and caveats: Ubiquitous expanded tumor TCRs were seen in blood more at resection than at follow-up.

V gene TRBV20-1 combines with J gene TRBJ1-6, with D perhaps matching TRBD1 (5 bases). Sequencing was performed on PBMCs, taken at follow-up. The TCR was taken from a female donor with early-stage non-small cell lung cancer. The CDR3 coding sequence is TGCAGTGCTACGGGACTCCTGGGGCTCAATAATTCACCCCTCCACTTT. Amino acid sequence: CSATGLLGLNNSPLHF.